This T cell receptor (beta chain) was sequenced during a study of radiotherapy plus CTLA-4 blockade in lung cancer. CDR3 length: 16 amino acids. V lost 3 bases, J lost 3 bases, and 15 bases lay in between. Looked up from germline, CDR1 is SGHRS and CDR2 is YFSETQ. Sequencing was performed with immunoSEQ multiplex PCR; in TCRdb, only in-frame clones are kept and a portion is missing. The sample lists tens of thousands of clones; around 75% were seen once. The study gave focal radiation plus ipilimumab CTLA-4 blockade to patients with chemo-refractory metastatic non-small-cell lung cancer. The chain combines TRBV5-1 with TRBJ2-2, with a tentative D call TRBD2 (6 bases). The receptor was isolated from a human donor with non-small cell lung cancer who had a complete response to radiotherapy plus ipilimumab. The sequencing here drew on peripheral blood, taken from a patient treated with radiotherapy plus ipilimumab. The CDR3, as DNA: TGCGCCAGCAGCTCCCTCGGGCGGGGTGACACCGGGGAGCTGTTTTTT. Translating it yields CASSSLGRGDTGELFF.